This T cell receptor beta chain appears in the sequencing data of a study of blood T cell repertoires in COVID-19. Study-level background: Samples representing acute and convalescent COVID-19 were sourced from the United States, Italy and Spain. PBMCs, B-cell-depleted T cells, or T cells were the source of the cDNA or gDNA that made up the material.

While infection was still active, Seattle patients were enrolled and then followed longitudinally. In the authors' methods: Amplification with reference gene primers provided the estimates of nucleated cell counts. Repertoires were generated with immunoSEQ multiplex PCR, while TCRdb's copy carries only in-frame clones and drops some. V, J and clone size were drawn from that table, and D and trimming were deduced from the DNA. In the table there are about 170,000 clones, over 75% of which are singletons. Sequenced input: peripheral blood. This TCR was recovered from a man older than 75 with COVID-19, enrolled during active disease.

The CDR3 reads CASSPPGGGRQGYTF. In DNA form, the CDR3 reads TGTGCCAGCAGCCCCCCGGGCGGGGGGCGCCAAGGCTACACCTTC. The chain carries TRBV6-5 and TRBJ1-2; weak D call: TRBD1 (6 bases). Germline-derived CDR1 and CDR2 are MNHEY and SVGAGI. The V and J ends lost 6 bases and 8 bases respectively, with 22 bases between them. CDR3 length equals 15 residues.